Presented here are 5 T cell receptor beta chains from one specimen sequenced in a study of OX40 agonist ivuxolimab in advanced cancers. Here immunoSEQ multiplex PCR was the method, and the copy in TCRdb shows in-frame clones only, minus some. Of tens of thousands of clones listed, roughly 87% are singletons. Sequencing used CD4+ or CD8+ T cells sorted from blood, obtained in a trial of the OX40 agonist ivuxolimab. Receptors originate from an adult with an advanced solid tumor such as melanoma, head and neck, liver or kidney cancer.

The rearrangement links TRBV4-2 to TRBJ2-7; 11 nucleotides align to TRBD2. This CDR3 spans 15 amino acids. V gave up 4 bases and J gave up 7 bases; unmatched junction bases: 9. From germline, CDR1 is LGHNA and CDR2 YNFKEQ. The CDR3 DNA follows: TGTGCCAGCAGCCGTACTAGCGGGAGCTCCGCGGAGCAGTACTTC. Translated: CASSRTSGSSAEQYF.

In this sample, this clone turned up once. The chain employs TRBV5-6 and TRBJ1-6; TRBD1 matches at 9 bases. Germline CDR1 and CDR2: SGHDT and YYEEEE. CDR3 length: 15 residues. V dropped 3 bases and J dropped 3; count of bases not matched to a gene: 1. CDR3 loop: CASSSGQGYNSPLHF. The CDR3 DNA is TGTGCCAGCAGCTCGGGACAGGGCTATAATTCACCCCTCCACTTT.

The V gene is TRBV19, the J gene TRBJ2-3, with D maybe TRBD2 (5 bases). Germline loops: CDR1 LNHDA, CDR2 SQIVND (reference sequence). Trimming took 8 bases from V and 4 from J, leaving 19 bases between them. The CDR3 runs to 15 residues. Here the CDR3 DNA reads TGTGCCAGTGCCCCCTTTTACCGGGATGCAGATACGCAGTATTTT. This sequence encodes CASAPFYRDADTQYF.

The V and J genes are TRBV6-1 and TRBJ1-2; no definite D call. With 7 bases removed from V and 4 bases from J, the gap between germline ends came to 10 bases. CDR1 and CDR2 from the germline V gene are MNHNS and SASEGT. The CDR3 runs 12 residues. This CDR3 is CASTLDGYGYTF. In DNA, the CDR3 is TGTGCCAGCACCCTTGACGGCTATGGCTACACCTTC.

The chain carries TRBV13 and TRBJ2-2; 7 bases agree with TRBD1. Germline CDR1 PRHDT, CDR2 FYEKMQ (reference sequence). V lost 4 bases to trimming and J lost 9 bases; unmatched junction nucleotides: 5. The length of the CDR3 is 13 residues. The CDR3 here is CASSWEGGRELFF. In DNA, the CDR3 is TGTGCCAGCAGCTGGGAAGGGGGCCGGGAGCTGTTTTTT. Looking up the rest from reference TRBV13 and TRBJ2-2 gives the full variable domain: AAGVIQSPRHLIKEKRETATLKCYPIPRHDTVYWYQQGPGQDPQFLISFYEKMQSDKGSIPDRFSAQQFSDYHSELNMSSLELGDSALYFCASSWEGGRELFFGEGSRLTVL.